This TCR beta chain was recorded in a study of PD-1 blockade in classical Hodgkin lymphoma. Notes on the study in general: Any patient who commenced nivolumab under 1 year after ASCT was excluded. Healthy donors were reported to have higher baseline TCR diversity than newly diagnosed patients.

The data were produced by immunoSEQ multiplex PCR, yet TCRdb's version contains in-frame clones alone and is incomplete. The data show over 20,000 clones, 86% seen once. Relapses following autologous stem cell transplantation were seen in all patients, with brentuximab vedotin exposure varying. As for this clone: Its specificity is unknown.

Germline V lookup: CDR1 MNHEY, CDR2 SMNVEV (reference sequence). Trimming took 8 bases from V and 2 from J, leaving 14 bases between them. The CDR3 covers 14 residues. The sequencing used peripheral blood mononuclear cells (PBMCs), collected at baseline. The V and J genes are TRBV27 and TRBJ2-3; D gene uncertain. This TCR was recovered from a human donor with classical Hodgkin lymphoma. CDR3 bases: TGTGCCAGCTCCCTAGGGTGGAACACAGATACGCAGTATTTT. It translates to CASSLGWNTDTQYF.